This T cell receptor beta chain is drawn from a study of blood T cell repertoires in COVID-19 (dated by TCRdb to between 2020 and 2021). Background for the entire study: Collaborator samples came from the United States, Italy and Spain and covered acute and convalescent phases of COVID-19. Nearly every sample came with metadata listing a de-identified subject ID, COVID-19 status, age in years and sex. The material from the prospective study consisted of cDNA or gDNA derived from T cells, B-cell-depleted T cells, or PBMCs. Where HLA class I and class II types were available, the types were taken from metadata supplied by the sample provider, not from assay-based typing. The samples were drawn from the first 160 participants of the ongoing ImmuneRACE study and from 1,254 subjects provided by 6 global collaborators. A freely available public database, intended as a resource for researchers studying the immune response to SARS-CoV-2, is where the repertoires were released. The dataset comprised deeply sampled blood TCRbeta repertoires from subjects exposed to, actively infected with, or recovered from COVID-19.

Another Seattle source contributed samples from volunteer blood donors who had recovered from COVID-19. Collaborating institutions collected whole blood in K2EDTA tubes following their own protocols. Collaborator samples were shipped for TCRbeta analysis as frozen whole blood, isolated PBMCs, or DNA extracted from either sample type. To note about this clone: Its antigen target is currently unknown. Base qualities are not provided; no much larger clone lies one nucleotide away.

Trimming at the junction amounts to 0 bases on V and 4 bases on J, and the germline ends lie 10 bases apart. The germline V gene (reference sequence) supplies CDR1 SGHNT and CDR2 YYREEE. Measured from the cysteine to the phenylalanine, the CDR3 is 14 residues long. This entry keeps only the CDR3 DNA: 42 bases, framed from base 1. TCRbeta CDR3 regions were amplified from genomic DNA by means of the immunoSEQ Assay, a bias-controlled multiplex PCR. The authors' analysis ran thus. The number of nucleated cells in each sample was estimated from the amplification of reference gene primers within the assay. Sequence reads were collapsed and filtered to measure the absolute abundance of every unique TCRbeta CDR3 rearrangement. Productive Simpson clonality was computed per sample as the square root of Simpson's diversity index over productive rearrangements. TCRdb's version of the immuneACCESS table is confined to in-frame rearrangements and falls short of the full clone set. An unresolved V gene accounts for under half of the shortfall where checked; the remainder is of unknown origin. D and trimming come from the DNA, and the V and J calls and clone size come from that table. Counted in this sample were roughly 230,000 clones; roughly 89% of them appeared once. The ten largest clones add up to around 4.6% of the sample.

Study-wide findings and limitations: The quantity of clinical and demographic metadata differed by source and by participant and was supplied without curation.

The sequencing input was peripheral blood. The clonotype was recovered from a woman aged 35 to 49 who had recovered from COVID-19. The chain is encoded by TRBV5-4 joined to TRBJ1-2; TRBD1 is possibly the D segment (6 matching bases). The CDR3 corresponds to CASSLVGGPYGYTF. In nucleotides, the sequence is TGTGCCAGCAGCTTGGTTGGGGGCCCCTATGGCTACACCTTC.